The next 15 T cell receptor beta chains were all read from a single sample in a study of a mutant IDH1 vaccine in newly diagnosed glioma. Time point denoted: baseline, week 1 (first vaccination visit). Regarding treatment: pre-vaccination baseline after standard-of-care therapy. Profiled with immunoSEQ multiplex PCR; TCRdb holds only in-frame clones, not every one. The sample has about 92,000 clones, about 80% seen once. The sample in question was PBMCs, obtained from a glioma patient treated with radiotherapy, temozolomide or both. Receptor source: a woman aged 50 to 60 with glioma.

This clone was seen just once. This chain uses TRBV29-1 with TRBJ2-4; 9 nucleotides align to TRBD1. The CDR3 spans 12 residues. Per germline, CDR1 SQVTM and CDR2 ANQGSEA. J lost 10 bases, V lost 6 bases, and 7 bases had no gene match. The CDR3 here is CSVAPGTGIQYF. CDR3 in DNA: TGCAGCGTCGCCCCCGGGACAGGGATTCAGTACTTC.

The rearrangement uses TRBV10-3 and TRBJ2-2; 8 nucleotides line up with TRBD2. Germline loops: CDR1 ENHRY, CDR2 SYGVKD. V was pared by 4 bases and J by 3 bases, with 1 base of the junction left unmatched. The CDR3 has 14 amino acids. CDR3 region: CAISGAGDTGELFF. The CDR3 bases are TGTGCCATCAGTGGAGCGGGGGACACCGGGGAGCTGTTTTTT.

The rearrangement links TRBV6-5 to TRBJ2-2; 9 bases match TRBD1. The CDR3 runs to 15 residues. Germline loops: CDR1 MNHEY, CDR2 SVGAGI. The V gene end was trimmed by 8 bases and the J gene end by 3 bases; junction bases not matched to a gene: 7. In DNA, the CDR3 is TGTGCCAGCTGGTGGAACAGGGGGCACACCGGGGAGCTGTTTTTT. Protein sequence: CASWWNRGHTGELFF.

The V gene is TRBV7-2, the J gene TRBJ2-7; D not resolved. Trimming removed 2 bases at V and 1 base at J, with 12 bases between. This CDR3 is built from 15 residues. Germline V CDR1 and CDR2: SGHTA, FQGNSA. CDR3 DNA sequence: TGTGCCAGCAGCTTACAAACGGATACTTCCTACGAGCAGTACTTC. This gives the protein CASSLQTDTSYEQYF.

The chain joins TRBV4-3 to TRBJ2-1; D is unresolved. Trimming removed 0 bases from V and 9 bases from J, with 9 bases in between. This CDR3 has 13 residues. The germline CDR1 and CDR2 sequences are LGHNA and YSLEER. The CDR3: CASSQEAPFEQFF. DNA of the CDR3: TGCGCCAGCAGCCAAGAGGCTCCCTTTGAGCAGTTCTTC.

The V gene is TRBV7-2, the J gene TRBJ1-1; D gene uncertain. V lost 5 bases, J lost 11 bases, and 15 bases lay in between. This CDR3 is 12 amino acids long. Germline V gene lookup returns CDR1 SGHTA and CDR2 FQGNSA. CDR3: CASSTIASRAFF. In DNA, the CDR3 is TGTGCCAGCAGCACAATAGCCAGCCGGGCTTTCTTT.

The CDR3 DNA is TGTGCCAGCAGCTTACAGAACTACGAGCAGTACTTC. It is translated as CASSLQNYEQYF. V and J are TRBV13 and TRBJ2-7; D gene unclear. This CDR3 has 12 residues. The V end lost 2 bases, the J end lost 3 bases, and 5 bases lay between the germline ends. The germline CDR1 and CDR2 sequences are PRHDT and FYEKMQ (reference sequence).

The rearrangement links TRBV6-1 to TRBJ2-2; 7 bases are shared with TRBD1. Germline V gene data show CDR1 as MNHNS and CDR2 as SASEGT. CDR3 length: 14 amino acids. The trim removed 6 bases at V and 3 bases at J, leaving 4 bases unmatched. The DNA of the CDR3 is TGTGCCAGCAGCGACGGGACAGACACCGGGGAGCTGTTTTTT. It translates to CASSDGTDTGELFF.

The chain joins TRBV4-1 to TRBJ2-7; D unresolved. CDR1 MGHRA and CDR2 YSYEKL come from the germline V gene. This CDR3 is built from 15 residues. The V end lost 0 bases, the J end lost 4 bases, and 13 bases lay between the germline ends. The CDR3 here is CASSQDKGSHYEQYF. CDR3 DNA sequence: TGCGCCAGCAGCCAAGATAAGGGCAGCCATTACGAGCAGTACTTC.

This chain connects TRBV21-1 to TRBJ2-7. TRBV21-1 constitutes a pseudogene. The CDR3 has 17 amino acids. The CDR3 loop is CASSKFQSGPGDYEQYF. In DNA, the CDR3 is TGTGCCAGCAGCAAATTTCAGTCTGGGCCCGGAGACTACGAGCAGTACTTC.

This clone showed up just a few times. The chain couples TRBV14 to TRBJ2-3; maybe TRBD1 (5 bases). The CDR3 contains 15 residues. Germline lookup yields CDR1 SGHDN and CDR2 FVKESK. V dropped 4 bases and J dropped 0 bases, with 11 bases sitting between them. CDR3 coding DNA: TGTGCCAGCAGCCGACAGTTAGCTAGCACAGATACGCAGTATTTT. Translating gives CASSRQLASTDTQYF.

As DNA, the CDR3 is TGTGCCAGCAGCTTAGGATCGGGAGGCGGGGGGGCGGAGACCCAGTACTTC. This gives the protein CASSLGSGGGGAETQYF. This chain joins TRBV11-2 and TRBJ2-5; 9 bases line up with TRBD2. This CDR3 is built from 17 residues. Per germline, CDR1 SGHAT and CDR2 FQNNGV. V lost 1 base to trimming and J lost 5 bases; unmatched junction nucleotides: 11.

The rearrangement links TRBV9 to TRBJ1-2; no clear D. The V gene lost 1 base and the J gene lost 0 bases, with 13 bases spanning the gap. CDR1 and CDR2 (germline): SGDLS, YYNGEE. The CDR3 has 16 amino acids. CDR3 bases: TGTGCCAGCAGCGTAAATAAGGGAGAACCTAACTATGGCTACACCTTC. Amino acids: CASSVNKGEPNYGYTF.

The chain joins TRBV10-3 to TRBJ2-1; 7 bases are shared with TRBD1. The CDR3 length is 14 residues. Germline CDR1 ENHRY, CDR2 SYGVKD. With 6 bases clipped from V and 10 bases from J, the junction kept 12 bases outside the gene matches. CDR3 sequence (DNA): TGTGCCATCAGGCAAGCTACAGGGGCCCCCGAGCAGTTCTTC. This sequence encodes CAIRQATGAPEQFF.

The chain couples TRBV7-9 to TRBJ2-5; D might be TRBD2 (6 bases). The CDR3 runs 13 residues. Germline V lookup: CDR1 SEHNR, CDR2 FQNEAQ (reference sequence). Trimming shortened V by 3 bases and J by 4 bases, and 9 bases separated the two germline ends. The CDR3 loop is CASSLGLLETQYF. In DNA form, the CDR3 reads TGTGCCAGCAGCTTGGGACTCTTAGAGACCCAGTACTTC.